One T cell receptor (beta chain) is described in this entry. The assay was immunoSEQ multiplex PCR, and TCRdb's table has in-frame clones only and misses some. The sample lists 270,000 or so clones; approximately 90% were seen once. The data are from a study of blood T cell repertoires in COVID-19. V lost 3 bases, J lost 0 bases, and 17 bases stayed unmatched. The CDR3 loop spans 20 amino acids. The germline CDR1 and CDR2 sequences are LGHNT and FRNRAP. This TCR came from a woman in her twenties or thirties with acute COVID-19. V usage is TRBV12-5 and J usage is TRBJ2-7, with 10 bases that match TRBD2. Sequenced material: PBMCs or T cells enriched from blood (not recorded which). The CDR3 bases are TGTGCTAGTGGTTTTGAGGGGTGGGTAGCGGGAGGTCCACGCTCCTACGAGCAGTACTTC. Its translation is CASGFEGWVAGGPRSYEQYF.